The clone carrying this TCR beta chain was picked up a small number of times. Unsorted material relied on tens of millions of PBMCs as the source of genomic DNA. TCRdb keeps only in-frame clones here, not all; method: immunoSEQ multiplex PCR. Here the sample spans 530,000 or so clones, over 60% being singletons. The data stem from a study of shared clonotypes between healthy human individuals. Study background: A couple of women and a few men aged 18 to 49 made up the donors.

Sequenced sample: PBMCs. The receptor comes from a woman aged 40 to 49 in good health. Some clones in this sample may be carry-over from other donors' samples.

Written as DNA, the CDR3 is TGTGCCAGTAGACCAACGGATAGTACTGAAGCTTTCTTT. Translating gives CASRPTDSTEAFF. This chain uses TRBV19 with TRBJ1-1; no clear D. Germline-derived CDR1 and CDR2 are LNHDA and SQIVND (reference sequence). This CDR3 contains 13 residues. Deletions cut 6 bases from V and 5 bases from J, with 13 bases between.